Each of the 23 T cell receptor beta chains below was sequenced from the same sample in a study of OX40 agonist ivuxolimab in advanced cancers. Sequencing was performed with immunoSEQ multiplex PCR; in TCRdb, only in-frame clones are kept and a portion is missing. The sample holds around 56,000 clones, approximately 82% seen once. This material consisted of CD4+ or CD8+ T cells sorted from blood, taken in a trial of the OX40 agonist ivuxolimab. The receptors come from an adult with an advanced solid tumor such as melanoma, head and neck, liver or kidney cancer.

This clone is a singleton in its sample. This chain connects TRBV21-1 to TRBJ2-7; the table's D call, TRBD2, has no DNA check behind it. TRBV21-1 is a documented pseudogene. The CDR3 consists of 14 residues. The CDR3 spells CASSTSVDTYEQYF. The DNA for the CDR3 is TGTGCCAGCAGCACTTCGGTCGATACCTACGAGCAGTACTTC.

The chain recombines TRBV29-1 with TRBJ2-1; D may match TRBD1 or TRBD2 (6 bases each). The V gene's germline CDR1 is SQVTM and CDR2 ANQGSEA. Trimming stripped 8 bases from V and 0 bases from J, with 17 bases between. The CDR3 runs to 15 residues. The CDR3 DNA reads as TGCAGCAGTGGGGGGCTGGGGACCTCCTACAATGAGCAGTTCTTC. It codes for CSSGGLGTSYNEQFF.

The chain couples TRBV6-5 to TRBJ1-1; the D is unclear. Per the germline V gene, CDR1 is MNHEY and CDR2 is SVGAGI. Trimming left V 0 bases short and J 0 bases short, with 2 bases between. This CDR3 has 13 amino acids. The CDR3 nucleotides read TGTGCCAGCAGTTACTCTGTGAACACTGAAGCTTTCTTT. Residues: CASSYSVNTEAFF.

This chain connects TRBV7-9 to TRBJ2-7, with D possibly being TRBD2 (6 bases). CDR3 length: 16 residues. Looked up from germline, CDR1 is SEHNR and CDR2 is FQNEAQ (reference sequence). The V and J ends lost 5 bases and 2 bases respectively, with 19 bases between them. CDR3 amino acids: CASSPKYSGSAYEQYF. The DNA of the CDR3 is TGTGCCAGCAGCCCTAAGTATAGCGGATCCGCCTACGAGCAGTACTTC.

As for this clone: Sequence at one end of the junction differs from germline and may be a read error. The chain recombines TRBV10-2 with TRBJ2-7, with D tentatively TRBD2 (7 bases). CDR1 WSHSY and CDR2 SAAADI come from the germline V gene. This CDR3 is built from 13 residues. The CDR3 sequence: CASGGGSSYEQYF. In DNA form, the CDR3 reads TGTGCCTCTGGCGGGGGCAGCTCCTACGAGCAGTACTTC.

V usage is TRBV10-3 and J usage is TRBJ1-5, with 11 bases that match TRBD1. The CDR3 is made up of 16 amino acids. Germline V CDR1 and CDR2: ENHRY, SYGVKD. After removal of 4 bases from V and 4 bases from J, the junction contained 6 bases not matched to a gene. The chain's CDR3 is CAISASDRGQNQPQHF. CDR3 DNA sequence: TGTGCCATCAGTGCCTCGGACAGGGGGCAGAATCAGCCCCAGCATTTT.

V is TRBV5-1 and J is TRBJ2-7, with TRBD2 matching 8 bases. Unmatched junction bases numbered 5, after V lost 4 bases and J lost 2 bases. The CDR3 loop spans 14 amino acids. CDR1 and CDR2 (germline): SGHRS, YFSETQ. The CDR3 region is CASSPGGGTYEQYF. CDR3 nucleotides: TGCGCCAGCAGCCCCGGGGGGGGGACCTACGAGCAGTACTTC.

This CDR3 reads CASSLAGVGTETQYF. DNA for the CDR3: TGTGCCAGCAGCTTGGCCGGTGTAGGGACGGAGACCCAGTACTTC. The rearrangement joins TRBV5-6 to TRBJ2-5; D could derive from TRBD1 or TRBD2 (5 bases each). V was trimmed by 0 bases and J by 5 bases, leaving 14 bases between them. CDR1 and CDR2 from the germline V gene are SGHDT and YYEEEE. This CDR3 is 15 amino acids long.

The chain couples TRBV2 to TRBJ1-4; no firm D call. CDR1 SNHLY and CDR2 FYNNEI come from the germline V gene. Trimming stripped 8 bases from V and 7 bases from J, with 20 bases between. This CDR3 is 15 amino acids long. The CDR3 nucleotides are TGTGCCAGCCATCCCCTGACCGTGGGGAGTGAAAAACTGTTTTTT. Its protein is CASHPLTVGSEKLFF.

Only one count was recorded for this clone. The rearrangement joins TRBV28 to TRBJ2-1, with 9 bases identical to TRBD2. V trimming: 8 bases; J trimming: 6 bases; junction bases outside the gene matches: 14. The CDR3 contains 16 residues. Germline CDR1 is MDHEN and CDR2 is SYDVKM. The CDR3 sequence is CASRAGGTRTRNEQFF. CDR3 DNA: TGTGCCAGCCGGGCGGGGGGGACTAGAACCCGCAATGAGCAGTTCTTC.

The genes are TRBV18 and TRBJ1-1; no definite D call. Germline-derived CDR1 and CDR2 are KGHSH and LQKENI. The CDR3 runs to 12 residues. The ends were cut back, 2 bases at V and 3 bases at J, with 4 bases in the middle. The CDR3 DNA sequence: TGTGCCAGCTCACCAGCAGACACTGAAGCTTTCTTT. Residues: CASSPADTEAFF.

This clone was observed a handful of times. The chain links TRBV19 to TRBJ1-5; 7 nucleotides agree with TRBD1. This CDR3 has 15 residues. Germline V gives CDR1 LNHDA, CDR2 SQIVND (reference sequence). V shed 5 bases and J 2 bases; nucleotides not matched to a gene: 6. The CDR3 DNA sequence: TGTGCCAGTAGTCCAAGGACAGGTGGCAATCAGCCCCAGCATTTT. It specifies CASSPRTGGNQPQHF. The full variable domain, completed using reference TRBV19 and TRBJ1-5, is DGGITQSPKYLFRKEGQNVTLSCEQNLNHDAMYWYRQDPGQGLRLIYYSQIVNDFQKGDIAEGYSVSREKKESFPLTVTSAQKNPTAFYLCASSPRTGGNQPQHFGDGTRLSIL.

The genes are TRBV2 and TRBJ2-7; D is unresolved. Germline V gene data show CDR1 as SNHLY and CDR2 as FYNNEI. CDR3 length: 14 amino acids. The germline V and J ends were trimmed by 0 bases and 0 bases, with 6 bases remaining between them. CDR3 in DNA: TGTGCCAGCAGTGAAGCTGAAAGCTCCTACGAGCAGTACTTC. This codes for CASSEAESSYEQYF.

CDR3 amino acids: CASSPGGELAWGSDTQYF. CDR3 nucleotides: TGTGCCAGCAGCCCAGGAGGCGAGCTAGCGTGGGGGTCAGATACGCAGTATTTT. The chain carries TRBV9 and TRBJ2-3; D may be TRBD2 (6 bases). This CDR3 has 18 residues. The V end lost 4 bases, the J end lost 4 bases, and 25 bases lay between the germline ends. Germline lookup yields CDR1 SGDLS and CDR2 YYNGEE.

The V call is TRBV7-3, the J call TRBJ1-1; D is possibly TRBD1 (5 bases). With 5 bases removed from V and 4 bases from J, the gap between germline ends came to 11 bases. This CDR3 comprises 13 residues. Germline CDR1 is SGHTA and CDR2 is FQGTGA. Here the CDR3 reads CASSTQEGTEAFF. The DNA of the CDR3 is TGTGCCAGCAGCACACAGGAGGGCACTGAAGCTTTCTTT.

This chain links TRBV2 with TRBJ1-5; D remains unclear. Trimming left V 6 bases short and J 3 bases short, with 9 bases between. This CDR3 is 13 amino acids long. The germline V gene encodes CDR1 SNHLY and CDR2 FYNNEI. The CDR3, as DNA: TGTGCCAGCAGCGCGCAGGACAATCAGCCCCAGCATTTT. Translated: CASSAQDNQPQHF.

Turning to this clone: In the same sample, other DNA sequences code for this CDR3. The chain has TRBV9 and TRBJ2-7, with 11 bases aligning to TRBD2. The CDR3 extends over 14 amino acids. The germline V gene has CDR1 SGDLS and CDR2 YYNGEE. Trimming cost V 2 bases and J 4 bases; bases outside gene matches: 2. For the CDR3, the DNA is TGTGCCAGCAGCGTGGGGACTAGCGGTTACGAGCAGTACTTC. This sequence encodes CASSVGTSGYEQYF.

This clone was seen more than once but under ten times. The chain carries TRBV28 and TRBJ2-7; D possibly corresponds to TRBD2 (5 bases). CDR1 is MDHEN, CDR2 SYDVKM, per germline. The CDR3 loop spans 11 amino acids. The V gene lost 6 bases and the J gene lost 6 bases, with 9 bases spanning the gap. The CDR3 coding sequence is TGTGCCAGCAGGAGGGTCCGCGAGCAGTACTTC. This sequence encodes CASRRVREQYF.

The rearrangement links TRBV7-9 to TRBJ2-7; D unresolved. The V and J ends lost 0 bases and 6 bases respectively, with 6 bases between them. From germline, CDR1 is SEHNR and CDR2 FQNEAQ (reference sequence). This CDR3 is 12 amino acids long. The chain's CDR3 is CASSLAFGEQYF. The CDR3 DNA sequence: TGTGCCAGCAGCTTAGCCTTTGGCGAGCAGTACTTC.

The chain has TRBV5-1 and TRBJ2-7; 12 positions agree with TRBD2. This CDR3 has 16 amino acids. Germline-derived CDR1 and CDR2 are SGHRS and YFSETQ. After removal of 5 bases from V and 4 bases from J, the junction contained 10 bases not matched to a gene. Here the CDR3 reads CASSPTSGGPFYEQYF. CDR3 nucleotide sequence: TGCGCCAGCAGTCCGACTAGCGGGGGCCCCTTTTACGAGCAGTACTTC.

The rearrangement uses TRBV6-5 and TRBJ2-1; 8 positions agree with TRBD2. CDR3 length: 15 amino acids. The junction had 4 bases not matched to a gene; V was cut back by 4 bases and J by 2 bases. Germline V gene sequence: CDR1 MNHEY, CDR2 SVGAGI. As DNA, the CDR3 is TGTGCCAGCAGTTTGTCGGGACTAGCCTACAATGAGCAGTTCTTC. It codes for CASSLSGLAYNEQFF.

The chain links TRBV7-9 to TRBJ1-2; 9 positions match TRBD1. The V gene end was trimmed by 2 bases and the J gene end by 5 bases; junction bases not matched to a gene: 6. The CDR3 is made up of 15 amino acids. CDR1 is SEHNR, CDR2 FQNEAQ, per germline (reference sequence). The CDR3 DNA sequence: TGTGCCAGCAGCTTAAGGGACAGGGCGGGGTATGGCTACACCTTC. It yields the protein CASSLRDRAGYGYTF.

The chain combines TRBV19 with TRBJ2-5; D uncertain. Trimming took off 5 bases at V and 4 bases at J, with 14 bases between the two ends. CDR1 is LNHDA and CDR2 is SQIVND in the germline V gene (reference sequence). The CDR3 contains 14 residues. CDR3 nucleotides: TGTGCCAGTAGTGACCGCCCGGTTGGAGAGACCCAGTACTTC. This sequence encodes CASSDRPVGETQYF.